This TCR beta chain was captured by sequencing in a study of CD8 T cells in ankylosing spondylitis. General study findings and limits: Reportedly, matched ankylosing spondylitis synovial fluid was significantly enriched for disease-linked clones. Characteristic, it appeared, of ankylosing spondylitis blood was a TCR beta motif of several highly homologous variants.

By quantitative 5'-RACE with molecular barcodes, the TCR beta libraries were made. Each CDR3 protein is one row after TCRdb ran MiXCR on the 5' RACE reads. Among about 340,000 distinct CDR3 sequences, about 14% were seen once, and the ten largest hold 0.9% to 1.2%. Germline V gene sequence: CDR1 SGHRS, CDR2 YFSETQ. Trimming left V 7 bases short and J 1 base short, with 14 bases between. CDR3 length: 14 amino acids. Concerning this clonotype: The antigen is unknown.

The V and J genes are TRBV5-1 and TRBJ2-5; D is uncertain. This receptor was obtained from a male donor with ankylosing spondylitis or in good health (not recorded which). The sequenced sample consisted of blood, either unsorted or a sorted T cell fraction (not recorded which). CDR3 coding DNA: TGCGCCAGCGCCCTTGAGCGCATCCAAGAGACCCAGTACTTC. Residues: CASALERIQETQYF.